These 31 T cell receptor beta chains came from one sample sequenced in a study of T cell responses to AZD1222 COVID-19 vaccine. The assay was immunoSEQ multiplex PCR, and TCRdb's table has in-frame clones only and misses some. The sample lists around 130,000 clones, approximately 83% occurring once. The starting material was peripheral blood, obtained on day 0 of AZD1222 vaccination. The receptor set was obtained from an adult in good health.

Only a few counts were recorded for this clone. The V and J genes are TRBV29-1 and TRBJ2-7, with 11 bases fitting TRBD2. Germline CDR1 SQVTM, CDR2 ANQGSEA. The length of the CDR3 is 21 residues. The junction had 23 bases not matched to a gene; V was cut back by 4 bases and J by 0 bases. The CDR3 DNA reads as TGCAGCGTTGTTAGATCGGGCGGGGAGGTCCCGACTAGCGGGGACTCCTACGAGCAGTACTTC. Its protein product is CSVVRSGGEVPTSGDSYEQYF.

V usage is TRBV24-1 and J usage is TRBJ2-2, with 7 bases matching TRBD1. This CDR3 spans 15 amino acids. Trimming removed 1 base from V and 3 bases from J; junction bases left unmatched: 1. Germline V CDR1 and CDR2: KGHDR, SFDVKD. CDR3 DNA sequence: TGTGCCACCAGTGATTTAGACAGGGACACCGGGGAGCTGTTTTTT. It encodes CATSDLDRDTGELFF.

The chain links TRBV6-4 to TRBJ2-1; 9 nucleotides agree with TRBD1. Germline V lookup: CDR1 MRHNA, CDR2 SNTAGT. V shed 0 bases, J shed 9 bases, and the junction held 6 bases outside the gene matches. This CDR3 is 15 amino acids long. The CDR3 coding sequence is TGTGCCAGCAGTGACTCGGACAGGGGCTCGAGTGAGCAGTTCTTC. Residues: CASSDSDRGSSEQFF.

Comments on this clone: A read error may produce the germline difference seen at one junction end. This chain joins TRBV7-7 and TRBJ2-4; D perhaps matches TRBD2 (6 bases). The germline gives CDR1 SSHAT, CDR2 FNYEAQ (reference sequence). This CDR3 has 14 residues. Written as DNA, the CDR3 is TGTGCTAGCAGCTCGGCGGGGGCCAAAAACATTCAGTACTTC. Amino acid sequence: CASSSAGAKNIQYF.

The chain uses TRBV12-3 or TRBV12-4 and TRBJ1-2; no clear D gene. The CDR3 is made up of 13 amino acids. Trimming pared 6 bases from V and 4 bases from J, leaving 12 bases between. The CDR3 DNA reads TGTGCCAGCAGCCCCGCGGGGAGCTATGGCTACACCTTC. This translates into CASSPAGSYGYTF.

Only one count was recorded for this clone. This chain links TRBV6-5 with TRBJ2-2; TRBD2 agrees at 7 bases. The junction had 6 bases not matched to a gene; V was cut back by 5 bases and J by 3 bases. Germline CDR1 and CDR2: MNHEY and SVGAGI. This CDR3 region has 15 residues. Written as DNA, the CDR3 is TGTGCCAGCAGTCCTTCGGGAGGTCACACCGGGGAGCTGTTTTTT. Translation gives CASSPSGGHTGELFF.

V usage is TRBV18 and J usage is TRBJ2-7; weak D call: TRBD2 (5 bases). V was shortened by 0 bases and J by 0 bases, with 6 bases between the two germline ends. The CDR3 is 14 residues long. Looked up from germline, CDR1 is KGHSH and CDR2 is LQKENI. In DNA form, the CDR3 reads TGTGCCAGCTCACCACCCGGGATCTCCTACGAGCAGTACTTC. Translation: CASSPPGISYEQYF.

CDR3 residues: CAWSVHRDRNTIYF. The CDR3 DNA follows: TGTGCCTGGAGTGTACACAGGGATCGAAACACCATATATTTT. V and J are TRBV30 and TRBJ1-3, with D perhaps matching TRBD1 (6 bases). The ends were cut back, 0 bases at V and 5 bases at J, with 11 bases in the middle. The CDR3 consists of 14 residues. Germline assignment: CDR1 GTSNPN and CDR2 SVGIG (reference sequence).

The chain has TRBV4-2 and TRBJ1-2; no reliable D call. CDR1 is LGHNA and CDR2 is YNFKEQ in the germline V gene. The CDR3 has 16 residues. The germline V and J ends were trimmed by 1 base and 0 bases, with 12 bases remaining between them. CDR3 sequence: CASSQVQSTPNYGYTF. In DNA, the CDR3 is TGTGCCAGCAGCCAAGTTCAAAGTACACCTAACTATGGCTACACCTTC.

The rearrangement joins TRBV30 to TRBJ1-1; D may be TRBD1 (6 bases). Germline V gives CDR1 GTSNPN, CDR2 SVGIG (reference sequence). This CDR3 spans 14 amino acids. V shed 0 bases and J shed 7 bases, with 15 bases lying between them. CDR3 amino acids: CAWSVQGGFGEAFF. CDR3 sequence (DNA): TGTGCCTGGAGTGTACAGGGCGGGTTCGGTGAAGCTTTCTTT. Full variable domain (outside the CDR3, taken from reference TRBV30 and TRBJ1-1): SQTIHQWPATLVQPVGSPLSLECTVEGTSNPNLYWYRQAAGRGLQLLFYSVGIGQISSEVPQNLSASRPQDRQFILSSKKLLLSDSGFYLCAWSVQGGFGEAFFGQGTRLTVV.

This clone was seen a single time. The V and J genes are TRBV10-3 and TRBJ2-1; a possible D gene is TRBD2 (6 bases). CDR3 length: 11 residues. Germline V gene sequence: CDR1 ENHRY, CDR2 SYGVKD. Trimming took off 8 bases at V and 7 bases at J, with 9 bases between the two ends. The CDR3 sequence is CAIRTINEQFF. In nucleotides, the CDR3 is TGTGCCATCCGGACTATTAATGAGCAGTTCTTC.

The J gene is TRBJ1-1, the V gene TRBV6-1; the match to TRBD1 covers 9 bases. The V segment lost 1 base and the J segment 9 bases; nucleotides outside the gene matches: 3. CDR3 length equals 13 residues. From germline, CDR1 is MNHNS and CDR2 SASEGT. This CDR3 reads CASSEVGQGQAFF. The DNA of the CDR3 is TGTGCCAGCAGTGAAGTGGGACAGGGCCAAGCTTTCTTT.

The chain uses TRBV7-9 and TRBJ2-7; D is possibly TRBD1 (6 bases). CDR3 length equals 14 residues. Between the trimmed V and J ends, which lost 0 bases and 3 bases, there was a span of 9 bases. Germline V gene lookup returns CDR1 SEHNR and CDR2 FQNEAQ (reference sequence). The CDR3, as DNA: TGTGCCAGCAGCTTAGCCCACAGGGTCTACGAGCAGTACTTC. Amino acid sequence: CASSLAHRVYEQYF.

The chain couples TRBV21-1 to TRBJ2-7; TRBD2, the table's D call, was not compared with the DNA. TRBV21-1 is termed a pseudogene. The CDR3 sequence is 15 residues long. In nucleotides, the CDR3 is TGTGCCAGCAGCAAAAAGGGGCGGGAGTGTGACGAGCAGTACTTC. It specifies CASSKKGRECDEQYF.

A single count supports this clone. The chain couples TRBV5-4 to TRBJ1-1, with a possible D match to TRBD1 (5 bases). This CDR3 contains 15 residues. In germline, CDR1 is SGHNT, CDR2 YYREEE (reference sequence). Trimming left V 4 bases short and J 4 bases short, with 17 bases between. The CDR3 DNA reads TGTGCCAGCAGCCCGGCCGGGGCGCGGAGCACTGAAGCTTTCTTT. It yields the protein CASSPAGARSTEAFF.

The V call is TRBV19, the J call TRBJ1-2; 9 positions match TRBD1. There are 14 residues in the CDR3. V trimming: 3 bases; J trimming: 4 bases; junction bases outside the gene matches: 3. The germline CDR1 and CDR2 sequences are LNHDA and SQIVND (reference sequence). The chain's CDR3 is CASSMGQGGYGYTF. In nucleotides, the CDR3 is TGTGCCAGTAGTATGGGACAGGGAGGCTATGGCTACACCTTC.

The DNA for the CDR3 is TGCAGCGCCGGGACAGGGGAAGGAAACACCATATATTTT. It is translated as CSAGTGEGNTIYF. The chain links TRBV29-1 to TRBJ1-3; TRBD1 agrees at 10 bases. The V segment lost 7 bases and the J segment 4 bases; nucleotides outside the gene matches: 4. The CDR3 covers 13 residues. Germline V gives CDR1 SQVTM, CDR2 ANQGSEA.

This sequence joins TRBV7-8 and TRBJ1-2; 12 nucleotides align to TRBD1. The CDR3 is made up of 17 amino acids. The V segment lost 2 bases and the J segment 1 base; nucleotides outside the gene matches: 5. CDR1 and CDR2 from the germline V gene are SGHVS and FQNEAQ. CDR3 protein: CASSLRDRGPHNYGYTF. CDR3 in DNA: TGTGCCAGCAGCTTAAGGGACAGGGGGCCCCATAACTATGGCTACACCTTC.

The chain carries TRBV30 and TRBJ1-5; possible D gene TRBD1, 5 bases. The CDR3 extends over 13 amino acids. V was shortened by 3 bases and J by 2 bases, with 8 bases between the two germline ends. Germline assignment: CDR1 GTSNPN and CDR2 SVGIG (reference sequence). The CDR3 DNA reads TGTGCCTGGAGCACACAGGGCAATCAGCCCCAGCATTTT. The encoded protein is CAWSTQGNQPQHF.

V gene TRBV29-1 combines with J gene TRBJ2-4; no reliable D call. The CDR3 runs 12 residues. V was shortened by 6 bases and J by 7 bases, with 13 bases between the two germline ends. Looked up from germline, CDR1 is SQVTM and CDR2 is ANQGSEA. The CDR3 DNA reads TGCAGCGTCCAACAAGGTTCGAACATTCAGTACTTC. Protein product: CSVQQGSNIQYF.

The rearrangement joins TRBV16 to TRBJ2-3; weak D call: TRBD2 (6 bases). Trimming removed 4 bases from V and 6 bases from J, with 20 bases in between. CDR1 and CDR2 (germline): KGHSY, FQNENV. The length of the CDR3 is 16 residues. In DNA form, the CDR3 reads TGTGCCAGCAGCCCGCGGGGAGCGAACCTTAAGGATACGCAGTATTTT. Amino acids: CASSPRGANLKDTQYF.

The chain combines TRBV7-2 with TRBJ2-7, with no clear D. Trimming took off 4 bases at V and 0 bases at J, with 13 bases between the two ends. This CDR3 region has 15 residues. The germline V gene has CDR1 SGHTA and CDR2 FQGNSA. CDR3 coding DNA: TGTGCCAGCAGCTCCCCTCGCGGAGTCTCCTACGAGCAGTACTTC. Its translation: CASSSPRGVSYEQYF.

V gene TRBV3-1 (or the pseudogene TRBV3-2) combines with J gene TRBJ2-4; 11 nucleotides line up with TRBD1. With V trimmed by 0 bases and J by 2 bases, 9 bases remained unmatched. The CDR3 has 19 residues. From germline, CDR1 is LGHDT and CDR2 YNNKEL (reference sequence). The CDR3 loop is CASSQDWTGGVGSKNIQYF. The DNA for the CDR3 is TGTGCCAGCAGCCAAGATTGGACAGGGGGCGTCGGGTCCAAAAACATTCAGTACTTC.

The chain combines TRBV5-5 with TRBJ1-1; 11 bases are a match to TRBD1. The CDR3 loop spans 16 amino acids. Trimming cost V 4 bases and J 2 bases; bases outside gene matches: 7. Germline V gives CDR1 SGHKS, CDR2 YYEKEE (reference sequence). The CDR3 is CASSDWDRGGNTEAFF. The CDR3 nucleotides are TGTGCCAGCAGCGATTGGGACAGGGGGGGAAACACTGAAGCTTTCTTT.

Here the CDR3 DNA reads TGTGCCAGCTCACCAGGACTAGCGGGAGTTGAGCAGTTCTTC. This gives the protein CASSPGLAGVEQFF. The chain recombines TRBV18 with TRBJ2-1; 13 nucleotides match TRBD2. Germline lookup yields CDR1 KGHSH and CDR2 LQKENI. This CDR3 spans 14 amino acids. The V and J ends lost 2 bases and 9 bases, in that order; junction bases with no gene match: 1.

V gene TRBV3-1 (or the pseudogene TRBV3-2) combines with J gene TRBJ2-7; possibly TRBD2 for D (5 bases). V was trimmed by 1 base and J by 5 bases, leaving 12 bases between them. The CDR3 runs 14 residues. CDR1 and CDR2 (germline): LGHDT, YNNKEL (reference sequence). The CDR3 nucleotides are TGTGCCAGCAGCCAAGTTTCGGCTAGCAACGAGCAGTACTTC. It codes for CASSQVSASNEQYF.

V is TRBV6-4 and J is TRBJ2-1; D uncertain. The CDR3 has 14 residues. CDR1 is MRHNA, CDR2 SNTAGT, per germline. Trimming took off 3 bases at V and 4 bases at J, with 10 bases between the two ends. The chain's CDR3 is CASSDGPAYNEQFF. The CDR3 bases are TGTGCCAGCAGTGATGGGCCAGCTTACAATGAGCAGTTCTTC.

The J gene is TRBJ1-2, the V gene TRBV20-1; D is perhaps TRBD1 (5 bases). With 6 bases removed from V and 7 bases from J, the gap between germline ends came to 9 bases. Germline CDR1 and CDR2: DFQATT and SNEGSKA (reference sequence). This CDR3 contains 10 residues. The CDR3 is CSAPGSGYTF. The CDR3 bases are TGCAGTGCCCCAGGGTCTGGCTACACCTTC.

The V and J genes are TRBV7-9 and TRBJ1-1; weak D call: TRBD1 (6 bases). V shed 7 bases and J shed 0 bases, with 15 bases lying between them. Germline CDR1 reads SEHNR; CDR2 reads FQNEAQ (reference sequence). The CDR3 covers 15 residues. In DNA, the CDR3 is TGTGCCAGCACCGTAACCGGGACAATGAACACTGAAGCTTTCTTT. It specifies CASTVTGTMNTEAFF.

The chain uses TRBV7-2 and TRBJ2-5; D possibly corresponds to TRBD1 (5 bases). V dropped 3 bases and J dropped 5 bases, with 7 bases sitting between them. In germline, CDR1 is SGHTA, CDR2 FQGNSA. CDR3 length: 12 residues. The CDR3 coding sequence is TGTGCCAGCAGCTTGCCAGGGGAGACCCAGTACTTC. Encoded protein: CASSLPGETQYF.

The chain couples TRBV28 to TRBJ1-5; a weak D match, TRBD1 (5 bases). The CDR3 length is 15 residues. Germline loops: CDR1 MDHEN, CDR2 SYDVKM. V shed 2 bases and J shed 0 bases, with 8 bases lying between them. CDR3: CASSLTGVSNQPQHF. The CDR3 coding sequence is TGTGCCAGCAGTTTAACAGGAGTTAGCAATCAGCCCCAGCATTTT.